Below, 30 T cell receptor beta chains from the same sample are listed, as sequenced in a study of T-cell reconstitution after alpha-beta-depleted transplantation in children. It was with unique molecular identifiers that the TCRbeta library was prepared. Via MiXCR, TCRdb re-called the PCR reads, giving one row per CDR3 protein. The profile shows some 300,000 distinct CDR3 sequences, roughly 9.1% of them singletons. The sample here was PBMCs, taken before TCRalphabeta/CD19-depleted stem cell transplant. These receptors all stem from a boy under two years old with acute myeloid leukemia, due to receive a stem cell transplant.

This clonotype was found many times. The genes are TRBV28 and TRBJ2-3, with a tentative D call TRBD1 (5 bases). V was cut by 2 bases and J by 4 bases, with 13 bases left in between. Germline V gene lookup returns CDR1 MDHEN and CDR2 SYDVKM. This CDR3 region has 15 residues. CDR3 coding DNA: TGTGCCAGCAGTTTAGTGTCCAGGGAAGCAGATACGCAGTATTTT. Translating it yields CASSLVSREADTQYF.

The V and J genes are TRBV28 and TRBJ2-7; the D call may be TRBD1 or TRBD2 (5 bases each). The CDR3 is 18 residues long. Deletions cut 3 bases from V and 3 bases from J, with 24 bases between. Germline loops: CDR1 MDHEN, CDR2 SYDVKM. CDR3 in amino acids: CASSFGRGPIPPHYEQYF. Here the CDR3 DNA reads TGTGCCAGCAGTTTTGGTCGGGGACCGATCCCCCCACACTACGAGCAGTACTTC.

There are many counts of this clonotype. The J gene is TRBJ2-1, the V gene TRBV6-5; TRBD2 matches 15 bases. The CDR3 has 15 residues. The ends lost 6 bases at V and 7 bases at J; junction bases unmatched: 4. Germline lookup yields CDR1 MNHEY and CDR2 SVGAGI. DNA of the CDR3: TGTGCCAGCAGACCCGGGACTAGCGGGGGGAATGAGCAGTTCTTC. Its protein is CASRPGTSGGNEQFF.

In regard to this clonotype: It may be a read error: a sequence one base away is much more abundant. The CDR3 does not end in the conserved phenylalanine or tryptophan, so this is likely a read error. The chain employs TRBV20-1 and TRBJ1-6; D remains unclear. V lost 0 bases to trimming and J lost 10 bases, with 22 bases between them. Germline loops: CDR1 DFQATT, CDR2 SNEGSKA (reference sequence). The CDR3 has 17 residues. CDR3: CSARDRSGQVSGSPLHV. The CDR3, as DNA: TGCAGTGCTAGAGATCGTAGCGGGCAGGTTTCTGGGTCACCCCTCCACGTT.

This clonotype was detected many times. The chain joins TRBV12-3 or TRBV12-4 to TRBJ1-1, with 8 bases lining up with TRBD1. This CDR3 is built from 15 residues. The V segment lost 4 bases and the J segment 6 bases; nucleotides outside the gene matches: 10. The DNA of the CDR3 is TGTGCCAGCAGTTCAGGAGACAGGGGTTTTGCTGAAGCTTTCTTT. It yields the protein CASSSGDRGFAEAFF.

This clonotype was observed many times. The gene calls are TRBV5-1 and TRBJ2-7, with 8 bases identical to TRBD1. V lost 4 bases to trimming and J lost 5 bases; unmatched junction nucleotides: 8. In germline, CDR1 is SGHRS, CDR2 YFSETQ. The CDR3 is 14 amino acids. The CDR3 region has the DNA TGCGCCAGCAGCCTACGACAGGGGACCGACGAGCAGTACTTC. It yields the protein CASSLRQGTDEQYF. Drawing the rest from reference TRBV5-1 and TRBJ2-7, the complete variable domain is KAGVTQTPRYLIKTRGQQVTLSCSPISGHRSVSWYQQTPGQGLQFLFEYFSETQRNKGNFPGRFSGRQFSNSRSEMNVSTLELGDSALYLCASSLRQGTDEQYFGPGTRLTVT.

In this sample, this clonotype turned up many times. This chain connects TRBV28 to TRBJ1-4; TRBD1 aligns across 7 bases. Germline V CDR1 and CDR2: MDHEN, SYDVKM. The junction had 8 bases not matched to a gene; V was cut back by 5 bases and J by 8 bases. This CDR3 has 14 residues. CDR3 sequence: CASSPDRVIEKLFF. The CDR3 bases are TGTGCCAGCAGTCCCGACAGGGTTATCGAAAAACTGTTTTTT. Variable domain in full (rest from reference TRBV28 and TRBJ1-4): DVKVTQSSRYLVKRTGEKVFLECVQDMDHENMFWYRQDPGLGLRLIYFSYDVKMKEKGDIPEGYSVSREKKERFSLILESASTNQTSMYLCASSPDRVIEKLFFGSGTQLSVL.

The gene calls are TRBV12-3 or TRBV12-4 and TRBJ1-5, with D tentatively TRBD1 (6 bases). The V end lost 5 bases, the J end lost 6 bases, and 14 bases lay between the germline ends. This CDR3 is 14 amino acids long. CDR3 residues: CASSRGGAGQPQHF. CDR3 DNA sequence: TGTGCCAGCAGTCGAGGGGGGGCGGGTCAGCCCCAGCATTTT.

This clonotype was counted at least ten times. In DNA, the CDR3 is TGTGCCAGCAGTGTGGACAGGATCTTAGCCAAAAACATTCAGTACTTC. This gives the protein CASSVDRILAKNIQYF. V and J are TRBV2 and TRBJ2-4; 7 nucleotides agree with TRBD1. The germline CDR1 and CDR2 sequences are SNHLY and FYNNEI. The junction had 6 bases not matched to a gene; V was cut back by 4 bases and J by 0 bases. The CDR3 has 16 residues.

This clonotype has more than one count but fewer than ten. The chain carries TRBV28 and TRBJ2-5, with TRBD2 matching over 7 bases. This CDR3 is 13 amino acids long. The V and J ends lost 7 bases and 7 bases, in that order; junction bases with no gene match: 9. Germline loops: CDR1 MDHEN, CDR2 SYDVKM. CDR3 bases: TGTGCCAGCAATTACTGGGGGGGAGGGACCCAGTACTTC. As protein: CASNYWGGGTQYF.

This clonotype appeared many times. J is TRBJ1-6 and V is TRBV5-6; D call uncertain. Per germline, CDR1 SGHDT and CDR2 YYEEEE. The CDR3 has 14 amino acids. Trimming pared 1 base from V and 8 bases from J, leaving 10 bases between. In DNA form, the CDR3 reads TGTGCCAGCAGCTTGACGGGTTGGGATTCACCCCTCCACTTT. This sequence encodes CASSLTGWDSPLHF.

V is TRBV5-1 and J is TRBJ2-3; a possible D gene is TRBD2 (7 bases). Germline V gives CDR1 SGHRS, CDR2 YFSETQ. CDR3 length: 13 residues. V lost 0 bases to trimming and J lost 10 bases, with 12 bases between them. This CDR3 is CASSLATGRAQYF. CDR3 sequence (DNA): TGCGCCAGCAGCTTGGCCACAGGGAGGGCGCAGTATTTT.

This clonotype was seen repeatedly, ten times or more. The chain is built from TRBV4-3 and TRBJ1-4, with 9 bases lining up with TRBD1. CDR1 and CDR2 from the germline V gene are LGHNA and YSLEER. The CDR3 spans 16 residues. V dropped 3 bases and J dropped 9; count of bases not matched to a gene: 11. The CDR3 coding sequence is TGCGCCAGCAGCCATACTCCTGGACAGGGGATGAAAAAACTGTTTTTT. As protein: CASSHTPGQGMKKLFF.

This clonotype appeared a few times. The chain uses TRBV12-3 or TRBV12-4 and TRBJ2-2; weak D call: TRBD1 (6 bases). V gave up 7 bases and J gave up 5 bases, with 20 bases separating them. The length of the CDR3 is 16 residues. The CDR3 loop reads CASKTGTRWGTGELFF. The CDR3 DNA reads as TGTGCCAGCAAAACCGGGACACGATGGGGTACCGGGGAGCTGTTTTTT.

In its sample, this clonotype was seen a few times. This chain joins TRBV29-1 and TRBJ2-5; D remains ambiguous. Trimming removed 6 bases from V and 4 bases from J, with 12 bases in between. The CDR3 is 12 residues long. The germline V gene has CDR1 SQVTM and CDR2 ANQGSEA. In DNA, the CDR3 is TGCAGCGTACGCCCCCCGGGAGAGACCCAGTACTTC. Encoded protein: CSVRPPGETQYF.

This clonotype was recorded many times. The rearrangement links TRBV7-2 to TRBJ2-3; the D gene is possibly TRBD2 (5 bases). This CDR3 is 14 amino acids long. Trimming removed 3 bases at V and 2 bases at J, with 9 bases between. Germline V gives CDR1 SGHTA, CDR2 FQGNSA. The CDR3 loop reads CASSFPGTTDTQYF. The CDR3 nucleotides are TGTGCCAGCAGCTTTCCGGGAACCACAGATACGCAGTATTTT.

This clonotype has a count of ten or more. The chain uses TRBV12-3 or TRBV12-4 and TRBJ2-7; possible D gene TRBD2, 5 bases. This CDR3 region has 15 residues. The V and J ends lost 5 bases and 3 bases respectively, with 17 bases between them. The CDR3, as DNA: TGTGCCAGCAGTCACCGGGATAGGGCCCACTACGAGCAGTACTTC. It codes for CASSHRDRAHYEQYF.

This clonotype was counted many times. J is TRBJ1-5 and V is TRBV19; D unclear. The ends were cut back, 2 bases at V and 0 bases at J, with 11 bases in the middle. The CDR3 has 16 amino acids. Germline-derived CDR1 and CDR2 are LNHDA and SQIVND (reference sequence). The CDR3 here is CASSITPDTSNQPQHF. The CDR3 DNA reads TGTGCCAGTAGTATAACACCGGATACTAGCAATCAGCCCCAGCATTTT.

This clonotype was detected ten times or more. The chain links TRBV21-1 to TRBJ2-5; TRBD1 was called by the table and not checked on the DNA. TRBV21-1 is flagged as a pseudogene. This CDR3 region has 14 residues. CDR3 DNA: TGTGCCAGCAGCAAATGGACAGGGAAAGAGACCCAGTACTTC. The encoded protein is CASSKWTGKETQYF.

The genes are TRBV7-2 and TRBJ2-1, with 9 bases aligning to TRBD1. The CDR3 spans 15 residues. Germline CDR1 is SGHTA and CDR2 is FQGNSA. With V trimmed by 5 bases and J by 4 bases, 6 bases remained unmatched. The CDR3 reads CASSAGQGFYNEQFF. The CDR3 DNA reads TGTGCCAGCAGCGCTGGACAGGGGTTTTACAATGAGCAGTTCTTC.

This clonotype was counted many times. V and J are TRBV20-1 and TRBJ1-1; D remains ambiguous. CDR1 DFQATT and CDR2 SNEGSKA come from the germline V gene (reference sequence). With 2 bases removed from V and 2 bases from J, the gap between germline ends came to 9 bases. The CDR3 is 13 residues long. The CDR3 nucleotides read TGCAGTGCTAGATTGAACAGTAACACTGAAGCTTTCTTT. It encodes CSARLNSNTEAFF.

This clonotype has a handful of counts. The chain couples TRBV30 to TRBJ2-7, with no clear D. V was pared by 1 base and J by 3 bases, with 10 bases between. The CDR3 spans 13 residues. Germline CDR1 and CDR2: GTSNPN and SVGIG (reference sequence). The chain's CDR3 is CAWSGVRSYEQYF. The CDR3 DNA reads as TGTGCCTGGAGTGGGGTCAGGAGCTACGAGCAGTACTTC.

This clonotype was observed a handful of times. The chain uses TRBV29-1 and TRBJ2-1, with D maybe TRBD2 (5 bases). The CDR3 runs to 15 residues. Trimming pared 8 bases from V and 2 bases from J, leaving 19 bases between. Germline CDR1 and CDR2: SQVTM and ANQGSEA. This CDR3 reads CSLTESSITYNEQFF. CDR3 sequence (DNA): TGCAGCCTAACTGAGTCTAGCATCACCTACAATGAGCAGTTCTTC.

Regarding this clonotype: A much larger clone is a single base away; this may be a read error. The rearrangement joins TRBV5-1 to TRBJ2-7; TRBD2 might be the D (6 bases). Germline assignment: CDR1 SGHRS and CDR2 YFSETQ. V shed 1 base and J shed 5 bases, with 10 bases lying between them. CDR3 length equals 13 residues. CDR3 loop: CASSLRAGHEQYF. The DNA of the CDR3 is TGCGCCAGCAGCTTGCGGGCGGGGCACGAGCAGTACTTC.

This clonotype has at least ten counts. This chain links TRBV10-3 with TRBJ2-4, with D perhaps being TRBD1 or TRBD2 (5 bases each). The CDR3 is 18 residues long. Germline V gene sequence: CDR1 ENHRY, CDR2 SYGVKD. V lost 0 bases and J lost 1, with 16 bases in between. CDR3: CAISESTGFWGAKNIQYF. The CDR3 DNA sequence: TGTGCCATCAGTGAGTCGACCGGTTTCTGGGGGGCCAAAAACATTCAGTACTTC.

This clonotype was found many times. The rearrangement joins TRBV29-1 to TRBJ2-5; D may be TRBD1 (5 bases). The length of the CDR3 is 13 residues. Germline V CDR1 and CDR2: SQVTM, ANQGSEA. The V and J ends lost 4 bases and 1 base respectively, with 10 bases between them. This CDR3 is CSVARVGQETQYF. The CDR3 region has the DNA TGCAGCGTTGCCAGGGTCGGCCAAGAGACCCAGTACTTC.

The genes are TRBV12-3 or TRBV12-4 and TRBJ1-4; D is ambiguous. Trimming took off 4 bases at V and 2 bases at J, with 14 bases between the two ends. CDR3 length equals 16 residues. This CDR3 is CASSSEGSGTNEKLFF. DNA of the CDR3: TGTGCCAGCAGTTCTGAGGGTAGCGGGACTAATGAAAAACTGTTTTTT.

At least ten counts were recorded for this clonotype. The chain recombines TRBV5-1 with TRBJ2-7, with TRBD1 matching 7 bases. Germline loops: CDR1 SGHRS, CDR2 YFSETQ. The CDR3 is made up of 13 amino acids. V lost 4 bases and J lost 6; bases outside the gene matches: 7. The CDR3 bases are TGCGCCAGCAGCGTTGACAGGGTCGGCGAGCAGTACTTC. Its translation: CASSVDRVGEQYF.

In this sample, this clonotype turned up many times. The chain joins TRBV7-3 to TRBJ2-5; 8 nucleotides agree with TRBD1. This CDR3 is built from 15 residues. The germline CDR1 and CDR2 sequences are SGHTA and FQGTGA. V was clipped by 1 base and J by 1 base; unmatched bases: 2. Here the CDR3 DNA reads TGTGCCAGCAGCTTAAGGGGGACAGGCCAAGAGACCCAGTACTTC. Translation: CASSLRGTGQETQYF.

This clonotype was detected many times. The chain employs TRBV28 and TRBJ2-7; 7 nucleotides align to TRBD1. V lost 5 bases, J lost 5 bases, and 9 bases stayed unmatched. Germline V gene lookup returns CDR1 MDHEN and CDR2 SYDVKM. The CDR3 totals 14 residues. CDR3 sequence reads: CASSKDRQWDEQYF. The CDR3 bases are TGTGCCAGCAGTAAGGACAGGCAGTGGGACGAGCAGTACTTC.